This T cell receptor (beta chain) was recovered during a study of identical twins. This CDR3 spans 10 amino acids. CDR1 and CDR2 (germline): SNHLY, FYNNEI. TCRdb fed the 5' RACE reads into MiXCR, producing one record per CDR3 protein. Of fewer than 900,000 distinct CDR3 sequences listed, about 20% were seen once; the top ten hold 13%. The data also belong to a second study, concerning T cells expressing NK-cell markers. As that report states: The TCR beta repertoires originated in sorted CD3+CD56+NKG2C+, CD3+CD56+NKG2C- and CD3+CD56-NKG2C+ T cells. The HCMV specificity of the expanded NKG2C+ T cell clones stayed unresolved.

This chain uses TRBV2 with TRBJ2-5; TRBD2 agrees at 8 bases. This sequence originates from a woman aged 18-30 years in good health. Sequences were obtained from PBMCs. The CDR3 is CAAGGETQYF. The CDR3, as DNA: TGTGCGGCGGGAGGAGAGACCCAGTACTTC.